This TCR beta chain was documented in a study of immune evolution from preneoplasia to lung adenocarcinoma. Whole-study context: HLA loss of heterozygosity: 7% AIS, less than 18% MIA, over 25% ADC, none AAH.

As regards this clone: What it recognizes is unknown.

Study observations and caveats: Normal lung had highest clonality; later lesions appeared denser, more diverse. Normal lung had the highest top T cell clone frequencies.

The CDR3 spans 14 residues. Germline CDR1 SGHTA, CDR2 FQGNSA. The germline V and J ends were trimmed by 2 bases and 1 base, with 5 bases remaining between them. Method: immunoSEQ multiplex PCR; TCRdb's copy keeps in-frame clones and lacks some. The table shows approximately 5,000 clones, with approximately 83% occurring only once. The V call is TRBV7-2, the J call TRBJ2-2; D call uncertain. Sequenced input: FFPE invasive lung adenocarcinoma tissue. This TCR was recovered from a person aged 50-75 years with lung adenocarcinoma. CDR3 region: CASSLTENTGELFF. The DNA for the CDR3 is TGTGCCAGCAGCTTAACGGAGAACACCGGGGAGCTGTTTTTT.